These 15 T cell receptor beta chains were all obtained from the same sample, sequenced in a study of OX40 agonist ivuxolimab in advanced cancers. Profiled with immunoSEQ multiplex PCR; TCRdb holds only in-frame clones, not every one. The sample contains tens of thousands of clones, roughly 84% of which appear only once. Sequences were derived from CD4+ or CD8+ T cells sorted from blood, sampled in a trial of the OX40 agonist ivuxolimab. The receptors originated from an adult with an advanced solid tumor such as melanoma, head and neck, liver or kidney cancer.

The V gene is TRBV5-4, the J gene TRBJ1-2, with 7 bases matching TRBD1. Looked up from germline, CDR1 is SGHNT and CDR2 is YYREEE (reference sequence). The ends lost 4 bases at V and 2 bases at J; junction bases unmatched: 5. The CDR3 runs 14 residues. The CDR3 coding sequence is TGTGCCAGCAGCACCAGGGGGTTCAACTATGGCTACACCTTC. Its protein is CASSTRGFNYGYTF.

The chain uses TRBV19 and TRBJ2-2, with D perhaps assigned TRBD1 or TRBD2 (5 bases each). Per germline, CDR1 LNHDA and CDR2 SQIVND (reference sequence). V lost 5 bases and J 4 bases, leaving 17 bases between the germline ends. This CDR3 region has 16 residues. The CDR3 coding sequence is TGTGCCAGTAGTTCGGGGCCAAAGTCTGGCACCGGGGAGCTGTTTTTT. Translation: CASSSGPKSGTGELFF.

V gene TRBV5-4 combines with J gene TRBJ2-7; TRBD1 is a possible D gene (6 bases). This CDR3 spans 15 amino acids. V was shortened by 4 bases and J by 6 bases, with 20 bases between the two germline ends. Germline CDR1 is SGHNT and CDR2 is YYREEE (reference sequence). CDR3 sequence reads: CASSRDYSVRGEQYF. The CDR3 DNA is TGTGCCAGCAGCCGTGACTACTCAGTCAGGGGCGAGCAGTACTTC.

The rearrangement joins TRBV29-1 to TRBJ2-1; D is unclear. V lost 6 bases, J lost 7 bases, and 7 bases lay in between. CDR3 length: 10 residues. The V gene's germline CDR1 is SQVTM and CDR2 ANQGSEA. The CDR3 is CSVRGNEQFF. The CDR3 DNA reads TGCAGCGTCCGAGGTAATGAGCAGTTCTTC.

The CDR3 DNA is TGTGCCAGCAGCCATCGGACAGGGGAGAGCACCGGGGAGCTGTTTTTT. As protein: CASSHRTGESTGELFF. The chain couples TRBV7-9 to TRBJ2-2, with TRBD1 matching over 9 bases. V lost 5 bases, J lost 4 bases, and 8 bases stayed unmatched. The V gene's germline CDR1 is SEHNR and CDR2 FQNEAQ (reference sequence). CDR3 length: 16 residues. Full variable domain (missing parts from reference TRBV7-9 and TRBJ2-2): DTGVSQNPRHKITKRGQNVTFRCDPISEHNRLYWYRQTLGQGPEFLTYFQNEAQLEKSRLLSDRFSAERPKGSFSTLEIQRTEQGDSAMYLCASSHRTGESTGELFFGEGSRLTVL.

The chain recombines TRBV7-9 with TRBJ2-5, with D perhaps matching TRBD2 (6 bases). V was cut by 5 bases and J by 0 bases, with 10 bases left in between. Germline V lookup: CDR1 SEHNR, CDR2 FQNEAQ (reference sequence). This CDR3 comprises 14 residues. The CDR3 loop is CASSPWDYQETQYF. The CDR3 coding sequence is TGTGCCAGCAGCCCTTGGGACTACCAAGAGACCCAGTACTTC. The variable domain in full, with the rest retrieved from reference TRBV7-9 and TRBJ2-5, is DTGVSQNPRHKITKRGQNVTFRCDPISEHNRLYWYRQTLGQGPEFLTYFQNEAQLEKSRLLSDRFSAERPKGSFSTLEIQRTEQGDSAMYLCASSPWDYQETQYFGPGTRLLVL.

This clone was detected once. The CDR3 is CASSPQQGFSYNEQFF. The DNA of the CDR3 is TGCGCCAGCAGCCCTCAACAGGGGTTCTCCTACAATGAGCAGTTCTTC. This chain joins TRBV4-1 and TRBJ2-1, with TRBD1 matching 7 bases. Germline CDR1 reads MGHRA; CDR2 reads YSYEKL. This CDR3 is 16 amino acids long. With 4 bases clipped from V and 0 bases from J, the junction kept 6 bases outside the gene matches.

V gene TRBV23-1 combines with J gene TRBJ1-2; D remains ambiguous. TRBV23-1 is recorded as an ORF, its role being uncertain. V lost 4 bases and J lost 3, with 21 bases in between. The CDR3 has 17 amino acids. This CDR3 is CASSPSPRECLYYGYTF. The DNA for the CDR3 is TGCGCCAGCAGTCCTTCCCCCCGGGAGTGCCTTTACTATGGCTACACCTTC.

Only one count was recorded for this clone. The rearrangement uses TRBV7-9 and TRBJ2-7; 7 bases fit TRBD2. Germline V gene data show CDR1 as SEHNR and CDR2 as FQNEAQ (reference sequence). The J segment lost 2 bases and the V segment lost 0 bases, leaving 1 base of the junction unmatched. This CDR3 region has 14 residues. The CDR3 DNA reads TGTGCCAGCAGCTTAGCGGGAGGGACCTACGAGCAGTACTTC. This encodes CASSLAGGTYEQYF. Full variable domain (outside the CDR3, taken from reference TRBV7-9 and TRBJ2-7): DTGVSQNPRHKITKRGQNVTFRCDPISEHNRLYWYRQTLGQGPEFLTYFQNEAQLEKSRLLSDRFSAERPKGSFSTLEIQRTEQGDSAMYLCASSLAGGTYEQYFGPGTRLTVT.

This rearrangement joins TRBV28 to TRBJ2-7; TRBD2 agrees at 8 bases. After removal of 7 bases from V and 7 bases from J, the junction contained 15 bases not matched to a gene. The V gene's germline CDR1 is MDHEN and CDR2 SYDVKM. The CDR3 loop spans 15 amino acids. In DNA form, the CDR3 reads TGTGCCAGCACTGGGGGGCGGGAGGATCTAGTTGAGCAGTACTTC. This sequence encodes CASTGGREDLVEQYF. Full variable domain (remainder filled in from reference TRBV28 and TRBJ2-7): DVKVTQSSRYLVKRTGEKVFLECVQDMDHENMFWYRQDPGLGLRLIYFSYDVKMKEKGDIPEGYSVSREKKERFSLILESASTNQTSMYLCASTGGREDLVEQYFGPGTRLTVT.

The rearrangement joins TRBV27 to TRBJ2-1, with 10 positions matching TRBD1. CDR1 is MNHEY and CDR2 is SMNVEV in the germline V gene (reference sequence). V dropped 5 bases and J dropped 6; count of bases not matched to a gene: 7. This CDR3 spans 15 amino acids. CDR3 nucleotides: TGTGCCAGCAGTACCCGGGACAGGGGTGGCAATGAGCAGTTCTTC. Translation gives CASSTRDRGGNEQFF.

The CDR3 region is CSAAGVLRNEQFF. Here the CDR3 DNA reads TGCAGCGCCGCAGGGGTTCTTCGCAATGAGCAGTTCTTC. This rearrangement joins TRBV29-1 to TRBJ2-1, with D maybe TRBD1 (6 bases). V dropped 7 bases and J dropped 6 bases, with 16 bases sitting between them. This CDR3 is 13 amino acids long. CDR1 is SQVTM, CDR2 ANQGSEA, per germline.

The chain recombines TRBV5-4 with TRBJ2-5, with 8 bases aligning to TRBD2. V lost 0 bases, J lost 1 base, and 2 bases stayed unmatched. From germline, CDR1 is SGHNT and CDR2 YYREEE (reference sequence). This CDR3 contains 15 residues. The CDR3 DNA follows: TGTGCCAGCAGCTTGGGACTAGCGACCCAAGAGACCCAGTACTTC. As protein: CASSLGLATQETQYF.

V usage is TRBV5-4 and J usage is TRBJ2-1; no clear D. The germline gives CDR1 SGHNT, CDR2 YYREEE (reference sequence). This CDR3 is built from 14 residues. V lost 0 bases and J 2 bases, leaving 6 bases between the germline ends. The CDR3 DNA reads TGTGCCAGCAGCTTGGTAGCTCCCTACAATGAGCAGTTCTTC. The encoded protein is CASSLVAPYNEQFF.

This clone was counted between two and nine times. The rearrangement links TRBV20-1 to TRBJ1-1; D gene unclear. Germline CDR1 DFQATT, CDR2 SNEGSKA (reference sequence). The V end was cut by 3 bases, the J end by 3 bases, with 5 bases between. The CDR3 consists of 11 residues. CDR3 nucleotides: TGCAGTGCTAGTGGGGACACTGAAGCTTTCTTT. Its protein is CSASGDTEAFF.